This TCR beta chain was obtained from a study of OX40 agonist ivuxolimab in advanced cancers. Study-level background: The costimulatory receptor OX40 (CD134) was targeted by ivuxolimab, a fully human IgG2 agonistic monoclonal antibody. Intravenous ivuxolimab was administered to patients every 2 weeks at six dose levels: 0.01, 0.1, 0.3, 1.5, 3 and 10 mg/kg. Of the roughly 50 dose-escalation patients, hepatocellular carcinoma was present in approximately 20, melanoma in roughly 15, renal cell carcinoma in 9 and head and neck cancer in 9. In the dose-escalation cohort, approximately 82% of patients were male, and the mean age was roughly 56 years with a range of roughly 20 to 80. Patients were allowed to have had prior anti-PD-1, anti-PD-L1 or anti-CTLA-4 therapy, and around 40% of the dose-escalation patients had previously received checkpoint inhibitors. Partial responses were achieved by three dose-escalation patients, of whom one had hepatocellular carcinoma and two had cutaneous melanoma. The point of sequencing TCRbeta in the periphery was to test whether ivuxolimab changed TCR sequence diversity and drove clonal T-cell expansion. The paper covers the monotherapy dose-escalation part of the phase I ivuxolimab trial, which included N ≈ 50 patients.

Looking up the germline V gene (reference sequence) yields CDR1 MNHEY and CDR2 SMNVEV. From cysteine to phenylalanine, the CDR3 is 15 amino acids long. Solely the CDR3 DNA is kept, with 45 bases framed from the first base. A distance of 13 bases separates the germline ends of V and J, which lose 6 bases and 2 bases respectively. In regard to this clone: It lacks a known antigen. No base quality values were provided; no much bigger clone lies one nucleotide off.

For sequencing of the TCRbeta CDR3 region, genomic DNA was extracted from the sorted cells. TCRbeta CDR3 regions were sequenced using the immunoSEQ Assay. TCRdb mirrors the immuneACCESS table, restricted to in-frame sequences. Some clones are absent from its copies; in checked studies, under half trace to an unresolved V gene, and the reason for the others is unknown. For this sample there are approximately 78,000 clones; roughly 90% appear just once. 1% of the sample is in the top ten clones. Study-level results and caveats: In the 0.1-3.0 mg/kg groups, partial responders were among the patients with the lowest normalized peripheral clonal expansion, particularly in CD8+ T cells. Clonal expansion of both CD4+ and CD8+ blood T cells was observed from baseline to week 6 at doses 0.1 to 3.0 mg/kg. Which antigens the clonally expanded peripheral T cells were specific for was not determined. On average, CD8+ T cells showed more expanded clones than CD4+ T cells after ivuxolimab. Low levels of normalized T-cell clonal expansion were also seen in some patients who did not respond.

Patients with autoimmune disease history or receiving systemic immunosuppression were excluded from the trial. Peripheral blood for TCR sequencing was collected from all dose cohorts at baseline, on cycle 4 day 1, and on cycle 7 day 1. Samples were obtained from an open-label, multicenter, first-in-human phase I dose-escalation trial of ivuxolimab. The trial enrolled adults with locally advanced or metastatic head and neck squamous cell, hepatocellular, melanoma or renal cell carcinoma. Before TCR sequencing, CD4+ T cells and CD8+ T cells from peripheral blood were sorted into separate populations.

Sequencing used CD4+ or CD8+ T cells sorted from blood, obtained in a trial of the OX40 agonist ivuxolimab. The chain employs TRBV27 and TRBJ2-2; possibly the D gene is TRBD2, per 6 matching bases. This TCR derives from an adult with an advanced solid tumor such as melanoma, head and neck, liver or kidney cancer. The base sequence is TGTGCCAGCAGCTATCTCGGGGGAAACACCGGGGAGCTGTTTTTT. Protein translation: CASSYLGGNTGELFF.